A single sample is the source of the 2 T cell receptor beta chains below, sequenced in a study of cytomegalovirus exposure and HLA in healthy donors. PCR primers comprised 60 Vbeta and 13 Jbeta primers. Only in-frame clones appear in the TCRdb table, and some are missing; sequencing was by immunoSEQ multiplex PCR. The sample includes around 130,000 clones, roughly 70% of them seen just once. Source material: PBMCs. The receptors stem from a man aged 25-45 years in good health and CMV-seronegative.

This chain uses TRBV4-3 with TRBJ2-7; TRBD2 matches 8 bases. The CDR3 spans 18 residues. V dropped 0 bases and J dropped 4; count of bases not matched to a gene: 14. Germline CDR1 and CDR2: LGHNA and YSLEER. The CDR3 DNA reads as TGCGCCAGCAGCCAAGATGCCCCTGGGCTAGCGGGTTTGTACGAGCAGTACTTC. Its translation is CASSQDAPGLAGLYEQYF.

The gene calls are TRBV7-2 and TRBJ1-1, with TRBD1 identical over 7 bases. The V gene end was trimmed by 1 base and the J gene end by 5 bases; junction bases not matched to a gene: 4. There are 14 residues in the CDR3. Germline values: CDR1 SGHTA, CDR2 FQGNSA. CDR3 bases: TGTGCCAGCAGCTTAGGTGTCAGGGGGACTGAAGCTTTCTTT. This encodes CASSLGVRGTEAFF.